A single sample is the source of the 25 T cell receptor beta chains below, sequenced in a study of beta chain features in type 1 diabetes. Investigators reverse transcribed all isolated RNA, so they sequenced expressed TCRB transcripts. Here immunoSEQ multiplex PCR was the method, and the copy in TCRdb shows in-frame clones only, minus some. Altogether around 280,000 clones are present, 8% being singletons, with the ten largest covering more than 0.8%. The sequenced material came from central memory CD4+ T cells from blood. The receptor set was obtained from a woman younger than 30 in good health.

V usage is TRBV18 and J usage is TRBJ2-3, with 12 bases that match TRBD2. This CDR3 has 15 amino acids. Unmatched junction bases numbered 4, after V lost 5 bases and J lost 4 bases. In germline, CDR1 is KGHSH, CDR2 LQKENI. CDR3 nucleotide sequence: TGTGCCAGCTCATCCCTAGCGGGGGGGCCAGATACGCAGTATTTT. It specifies CASSSLAGGPDTQYF.

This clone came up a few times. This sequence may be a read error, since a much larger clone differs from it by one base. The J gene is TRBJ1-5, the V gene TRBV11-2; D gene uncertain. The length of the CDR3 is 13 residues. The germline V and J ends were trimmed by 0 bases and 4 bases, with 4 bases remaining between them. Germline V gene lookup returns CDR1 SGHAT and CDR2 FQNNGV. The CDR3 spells CASSLEANQPQHF. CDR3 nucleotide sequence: TGTGCCAGCAGCTTAGAAGCAAATCAGCCCCAGCATTTT.

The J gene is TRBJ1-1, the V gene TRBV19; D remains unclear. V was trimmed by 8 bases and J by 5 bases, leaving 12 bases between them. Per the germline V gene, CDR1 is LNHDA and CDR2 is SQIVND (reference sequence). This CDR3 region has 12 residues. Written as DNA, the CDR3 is TGTGCCAGTGGAGGTTTCACGACTGAAGCTTTCTTT. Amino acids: CASGGFTTEAFF.

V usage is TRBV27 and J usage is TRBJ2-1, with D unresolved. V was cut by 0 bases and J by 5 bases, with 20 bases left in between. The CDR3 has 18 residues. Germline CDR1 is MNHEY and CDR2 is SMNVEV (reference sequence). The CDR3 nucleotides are TGTGCCAGCAGTTTATCGGGTGTGGGAAAACTCTTCAACAATGAGCAGTTCTTC. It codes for CASSLSGVGKLFNNEQFF.

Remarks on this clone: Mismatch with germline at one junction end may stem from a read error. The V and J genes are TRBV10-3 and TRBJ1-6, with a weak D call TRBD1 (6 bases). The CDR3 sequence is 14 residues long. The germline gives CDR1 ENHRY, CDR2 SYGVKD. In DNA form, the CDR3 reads TGTGCCAGCAGTCAAGGGACAAACATACCACCCCTCCACTTT. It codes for CASSQGTNIPPLHF.

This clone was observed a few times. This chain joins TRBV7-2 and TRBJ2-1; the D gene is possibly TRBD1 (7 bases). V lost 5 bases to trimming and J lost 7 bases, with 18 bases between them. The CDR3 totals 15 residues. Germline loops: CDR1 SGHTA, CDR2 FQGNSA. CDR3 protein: CASSPDREVGNEQFF. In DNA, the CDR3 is TGTGCCAGCAGCCCAGACAGGGAGGTAGGAAATGAGCAGTTCTTC.

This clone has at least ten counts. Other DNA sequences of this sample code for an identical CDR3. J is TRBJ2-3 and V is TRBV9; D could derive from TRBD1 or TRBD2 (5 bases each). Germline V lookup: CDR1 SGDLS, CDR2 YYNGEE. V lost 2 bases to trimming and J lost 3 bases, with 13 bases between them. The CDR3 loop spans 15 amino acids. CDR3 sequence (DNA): TGTGCCAGCAGCGTTGGGACGGTAAGGACAGATACGCAGTATTTT. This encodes CASSVGTVRTDTQYF.

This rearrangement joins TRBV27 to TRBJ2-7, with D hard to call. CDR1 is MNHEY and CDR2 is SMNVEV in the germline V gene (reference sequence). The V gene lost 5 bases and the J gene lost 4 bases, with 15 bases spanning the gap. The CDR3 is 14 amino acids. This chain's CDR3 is CASSPQRLAYEQYF. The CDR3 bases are TGTGCCAGCAGTCCCCAACGATTAGCATACGAGCAGTACTTC.

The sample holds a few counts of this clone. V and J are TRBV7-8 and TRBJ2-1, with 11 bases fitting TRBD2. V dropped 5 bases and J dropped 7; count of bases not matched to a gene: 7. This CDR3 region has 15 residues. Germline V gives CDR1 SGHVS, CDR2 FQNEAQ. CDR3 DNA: TGTGCCAGCAGCACACTAGCGGGAGTGCGAAATGAGCAGTTCTTC. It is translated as CASSTLAGVRNEQFF. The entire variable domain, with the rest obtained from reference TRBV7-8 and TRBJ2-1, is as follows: GAGVSQSPRYKVAKRGQDVALRCDPISGHVSLFWYQQALGQGPEFLTYFQNEAQLDKSGLPSDRFFAERPEGSVSTLKIQRTQQEDSAVYLCASSTLAGVRNEQFFGPGTRLTVL.

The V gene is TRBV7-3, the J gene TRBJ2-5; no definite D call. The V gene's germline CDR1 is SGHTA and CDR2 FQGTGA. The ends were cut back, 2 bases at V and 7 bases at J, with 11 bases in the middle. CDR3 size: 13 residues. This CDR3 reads CASSLAASGTQYF. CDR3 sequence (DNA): TGTGCCAGCAGCTTAGCAGCCTCGGGGACCCAGTACTTC.

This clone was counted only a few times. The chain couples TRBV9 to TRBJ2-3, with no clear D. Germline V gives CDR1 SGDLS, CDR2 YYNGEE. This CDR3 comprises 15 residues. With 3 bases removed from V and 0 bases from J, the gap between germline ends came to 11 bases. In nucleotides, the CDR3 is TGTGCCAGCAGCGCCCACAGAGGTAGCACAGATACGCAGTATTTT. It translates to CASSAHRGSTDTQYF.

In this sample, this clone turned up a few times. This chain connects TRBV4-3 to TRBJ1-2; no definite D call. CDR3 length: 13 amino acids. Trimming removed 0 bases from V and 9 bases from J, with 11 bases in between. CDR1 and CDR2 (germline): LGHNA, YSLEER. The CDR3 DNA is TGCGCCAGCAGCCAAGATCTAGGAGACCGCTACACCTTC. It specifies CASSQDLGDRYTF.

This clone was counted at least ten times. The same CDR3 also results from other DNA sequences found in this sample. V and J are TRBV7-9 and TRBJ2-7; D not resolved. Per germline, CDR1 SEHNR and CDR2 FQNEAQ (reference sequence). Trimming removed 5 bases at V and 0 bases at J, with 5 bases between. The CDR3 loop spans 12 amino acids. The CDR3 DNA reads TGTGCCAGCAGCCAGGACTCCTACGAGCAGTACGTC. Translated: CASSQDSYEQYV.

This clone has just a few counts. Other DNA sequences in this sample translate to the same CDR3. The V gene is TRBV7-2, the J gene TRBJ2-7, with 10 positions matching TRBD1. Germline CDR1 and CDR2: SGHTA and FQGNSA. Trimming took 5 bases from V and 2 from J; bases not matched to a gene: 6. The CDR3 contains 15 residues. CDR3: CASSPDRGRPYEQYV. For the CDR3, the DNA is TGTGCCAGCAGCCCCGACAGGGGGCGTCCCTACGAGCAGTACGTC.

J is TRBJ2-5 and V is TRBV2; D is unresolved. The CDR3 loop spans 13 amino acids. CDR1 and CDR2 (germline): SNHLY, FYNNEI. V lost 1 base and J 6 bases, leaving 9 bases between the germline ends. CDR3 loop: CASSEEARQTQYF. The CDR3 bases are TGTGCCAGCAGTGAAGAGGCCCGTCAGACCCAGTACTTC.

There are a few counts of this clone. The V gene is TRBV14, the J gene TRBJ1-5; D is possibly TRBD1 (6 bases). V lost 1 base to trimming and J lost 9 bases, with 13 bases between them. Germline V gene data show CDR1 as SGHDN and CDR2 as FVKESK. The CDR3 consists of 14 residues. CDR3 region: CASSQAGASGPQHF. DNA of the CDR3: TGTGCCAGCAGCCAAGCAGGGGCCTCCGGGCCCCAGCATTTT.

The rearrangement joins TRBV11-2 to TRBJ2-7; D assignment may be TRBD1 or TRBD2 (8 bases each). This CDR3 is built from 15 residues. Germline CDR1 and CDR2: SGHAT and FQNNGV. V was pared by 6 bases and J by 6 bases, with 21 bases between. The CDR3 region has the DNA TGTGCCAGCAGTCGGGAGGGGCAGGGGGCGGCCGAGCAGTACTTC. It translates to CASSREGQGAAEQYF.

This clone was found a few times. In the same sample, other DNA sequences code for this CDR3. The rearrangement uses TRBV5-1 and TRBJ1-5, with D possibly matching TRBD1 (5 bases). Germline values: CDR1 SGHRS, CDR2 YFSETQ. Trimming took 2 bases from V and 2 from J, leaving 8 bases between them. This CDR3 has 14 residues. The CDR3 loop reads CASSFQGGNQPQHF. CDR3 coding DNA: TGCGCCAGCAGCTTCCAGGGTGGCAATCAGCCCCAGCATTTT.

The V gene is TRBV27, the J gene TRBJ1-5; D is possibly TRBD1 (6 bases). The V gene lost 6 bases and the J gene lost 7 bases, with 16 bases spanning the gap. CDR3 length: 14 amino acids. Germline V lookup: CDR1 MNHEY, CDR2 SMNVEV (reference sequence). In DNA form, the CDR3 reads TGTGCCAGCAGCCCTGGACAGAGCTACCAGCCCCAGCATTTT. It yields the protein CASSPGQSYQPQHF.

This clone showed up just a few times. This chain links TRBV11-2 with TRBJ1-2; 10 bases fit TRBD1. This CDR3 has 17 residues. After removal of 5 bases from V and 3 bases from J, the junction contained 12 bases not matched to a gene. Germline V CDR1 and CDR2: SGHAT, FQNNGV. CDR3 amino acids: CASSEIKGGQGYYGYTF. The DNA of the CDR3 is TGTGCCAGCAGCGAAATAAAAGGGGGACAGGGGTACTATGGCTACACCTTC.

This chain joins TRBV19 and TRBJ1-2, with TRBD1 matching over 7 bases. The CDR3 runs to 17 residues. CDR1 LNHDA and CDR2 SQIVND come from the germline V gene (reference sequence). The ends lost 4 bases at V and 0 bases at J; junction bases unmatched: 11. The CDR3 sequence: CASSNNPRDRANYGYTF. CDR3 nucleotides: TGTGCCAGTAGTAACAACCCCAGAGACAGGGCTAACTATGGCTACACCTTC. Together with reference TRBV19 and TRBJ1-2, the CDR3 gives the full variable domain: DGGITQSPKYLFRKEGQNVTLSCEQNLNHDAMYWYRQDPGQGLRLIYYSQIVNDFQKGDIAEGYSVSREKKESFPLTVTSAQKNPTAFYLCASSNNPRDRANYGYTFGSGTRLTVV.

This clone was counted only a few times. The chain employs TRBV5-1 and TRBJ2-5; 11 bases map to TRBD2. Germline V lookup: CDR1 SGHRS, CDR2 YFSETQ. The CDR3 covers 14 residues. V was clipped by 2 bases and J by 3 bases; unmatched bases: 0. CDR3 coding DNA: TGCGCCAGCAGCTTTAGCGGGGGGGAAGAGACCCAGTACTTC. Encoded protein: CASSFSGGEETQYF.

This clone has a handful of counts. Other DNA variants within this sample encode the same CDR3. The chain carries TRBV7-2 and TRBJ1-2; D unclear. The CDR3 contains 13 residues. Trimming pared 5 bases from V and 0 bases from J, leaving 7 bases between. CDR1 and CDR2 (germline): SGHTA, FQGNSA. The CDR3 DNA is TGTGCCAGCAGCCTAGGAACTAACTATGGCTACACCTTC. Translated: CASSLGTNYGYTF. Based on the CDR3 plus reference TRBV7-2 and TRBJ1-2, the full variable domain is GAGVSQSPSNKVTEKGKDVELRCDPISGHTALYWYRQSLGQGLEFLIYFQGNSAPDKSGLPSDRFSAERTGGSVSTLTIQRTQQEDSAVYLCASSLGTNYGYTFGSGTRLTVV.

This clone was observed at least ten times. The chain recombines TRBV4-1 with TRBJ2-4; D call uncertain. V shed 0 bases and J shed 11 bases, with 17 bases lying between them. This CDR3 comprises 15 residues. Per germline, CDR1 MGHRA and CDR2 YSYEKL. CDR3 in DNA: TGCGCCAGCAGCCAAGATAGCCCCAACCCTGGCGTTCAGTACTTC. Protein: CASSQDSPNPGVQYF.

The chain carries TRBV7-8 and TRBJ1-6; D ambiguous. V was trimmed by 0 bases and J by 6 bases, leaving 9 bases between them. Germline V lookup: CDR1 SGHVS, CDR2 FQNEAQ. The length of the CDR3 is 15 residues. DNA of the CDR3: TGTGCCAGCAGCTTAGCTCCGGCGGGTAATTCACCCCTCCACTTT. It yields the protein CASSLAPAGNSPLHF.